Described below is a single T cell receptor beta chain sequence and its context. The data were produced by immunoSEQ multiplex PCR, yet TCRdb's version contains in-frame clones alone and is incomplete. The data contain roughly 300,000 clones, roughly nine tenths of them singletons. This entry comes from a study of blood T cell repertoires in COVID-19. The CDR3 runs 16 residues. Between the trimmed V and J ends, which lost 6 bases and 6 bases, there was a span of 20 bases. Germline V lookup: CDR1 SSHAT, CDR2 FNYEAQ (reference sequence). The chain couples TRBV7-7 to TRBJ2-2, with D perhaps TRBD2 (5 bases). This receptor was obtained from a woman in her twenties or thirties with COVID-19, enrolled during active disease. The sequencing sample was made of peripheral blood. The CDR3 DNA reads TGTGCCAGCAGACTCAACATGGACTCACCTCCCGGGGAGCTGTTTTTT. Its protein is CASRLNMDSPPGELFF.